This TCR beta chain stems from a study of OX40 agonist ivuxolimab in advanced cancers. Turning to the study itself: Participants, 82.7% male, averaged about 56 years of age, ranging from roughly 20 to 79. There were three patients with partial responses, one having hepatocellular carcinoma and two cutaneous melanoma. Study-level findings and limits: Certain nonresponders additionally had low normalized T-cell clonal expansion. CD8+ T cells averaged more expanded clones than CD4+.

CDR3 size: 13 residues. CDR1 SGHNT and CDR2 YENEEA come from the germline V gene. J gave up 7 bases and V 5 bases, and 5 bases lay outside the gene matches. Method: immunoSEQ multiplex PCR; TCRdb's copy keeps in-frame clones and lacks some. The sample holds 20,000 to 25,000 clones, 70% to 90% seen once. Turning to this clone: As yet, its antigen is unknown.

This rearrangement joins TRBV11-3 to TRBJ2-7; 10 nucleotides agree with TRBD2. The clonotype was recovered from an adult with an advanced solid tumor such as melanoma, head and neck, liver or kidney cancer. Source: CD4+ or CD8+ T cells sorted from blood, taken in a trial of the OX40 agonist ivuxolimab. The CDR3 protein is CASSPGTSVEQYF. DNA of the CDR3: TGTGCCAGCAGCCCCGGGACTAGCGTTGAGCAGTACTTC.